Below, 4 T cell receptor beta chains from the same sample are listed, as sequenced in a study of T cells in Graves' hyperthyroidism and ophthalmopathy. What was amplified from RNA transcripts were TCR beta CDR3 regions. The study used the HTBI primer set for a first-round RT-PCR of the TCR CDR3. One entry per CDR3 protein, called by TCRdb with MiXCR from the multiplex PCR reads. The sample holds about 400,000 distinct CDR3 sequences, about 15% seen once. The sequenced sample was blood. Every receptor here comes from a woman in her twenties or thirties with Graves' hyperthyroidism.

This clonotype was found many times. One end of the junction fails to match germline, which may point to a read error. The rearrangement links TRBV28 to TRBJ2-5; a possible D gene is TRBD1 (6 bases). The CDR3 sequence is 13 residues long. Per the germline V gene, CDR1 is MDHEN and CDR2 is SYDVKM. The CDR3 loop is CASNTAGQRFPNF. DNA of the CDR3: TGTGCCAGCAACACCGCCGGACAGCGTTTTCCCAACTTC.

Ten or more counts support this clonotype. J is TRBJ2-5 and V is TRBV28; 7 bases match TRBD2. V shed 5 bases, J shed 1 base, and the junction held 16 bases outside the gene matches. The V gene's germline CDR1 is MDHEN and CDR2 SYDVKM. The CDR3 is 18 residues long. CDR3 loop: CASSPGSLASRPQETQYF. DNA of the CDR3: TGTGCCAGCAGTCCCGGATCACTAGCGTCCCGCCCCCAAGAGACCCAGTACTTC.

This clonotype was picked up many times. The chain is built from TRBV18 and TRBJ2-5; 10 bases are a match to TRBD1. V was pared by 3 bases and J by 1 base, with 5 bases of the junction left unmatched. CDR3 length: 16 amino acids. CDR1 KGHSH and CDR2 LQKENI come from the germline V gene. The DNA of the CDR3 is TGTGCCAGCTCACCGAACGGACAGGGGGTCCAAGAGACCCAGTACTTC. The encoded protein is CASSPNGQGVQETQYF.

The chain couples TRBV5-1 to TRBJ2-4; TRBD1 matches 8 bases. V gave up 4 bases and J gave up 5 bases; unmatched junction bases: 5. Looked up from germline, CDR1 is SGHRS and CDR2 is YFSETQ. The CDR3 totals 14 residues. The CDR3 is CASSPGQGQNIQYF. The CDR3 nucleotides read TGCGCCAGCAGCCCAGGACAGGGACAAAACATTCAGTACTTC.